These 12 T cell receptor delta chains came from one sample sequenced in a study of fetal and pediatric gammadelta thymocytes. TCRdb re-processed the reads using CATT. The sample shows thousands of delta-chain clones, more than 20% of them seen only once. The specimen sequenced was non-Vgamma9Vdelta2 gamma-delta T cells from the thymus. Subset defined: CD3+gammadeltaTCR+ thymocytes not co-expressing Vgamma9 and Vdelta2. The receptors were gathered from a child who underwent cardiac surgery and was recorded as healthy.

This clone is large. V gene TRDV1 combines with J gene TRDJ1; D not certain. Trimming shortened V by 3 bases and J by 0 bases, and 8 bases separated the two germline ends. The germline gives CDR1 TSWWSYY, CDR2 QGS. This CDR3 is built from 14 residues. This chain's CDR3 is CALGDVSYTDKLIF. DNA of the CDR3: TGTGCTCTTGGGGACGTGTCCTACACCGATAAACTCATCTTT.

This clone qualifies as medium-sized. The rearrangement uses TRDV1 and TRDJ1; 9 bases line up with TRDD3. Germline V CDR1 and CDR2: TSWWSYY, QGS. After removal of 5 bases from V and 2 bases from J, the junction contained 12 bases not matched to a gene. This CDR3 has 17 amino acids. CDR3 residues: CALGTYPQLGDTDKLIF. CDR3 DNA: TGTGCTCTTGGGACCTATCCCCAGCTGGGGGATACCGATAAACTCATCTTT.

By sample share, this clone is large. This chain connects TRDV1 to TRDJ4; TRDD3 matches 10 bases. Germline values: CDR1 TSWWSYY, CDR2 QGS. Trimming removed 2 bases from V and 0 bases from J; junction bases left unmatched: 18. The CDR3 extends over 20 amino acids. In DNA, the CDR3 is TGTGCTCTTGGGGAAAGGCCTTCCATGTACTGGGGGATTTGGGCCAGACCCCTGATCTTT. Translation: CALGERPSMYWGIWARPLIF.

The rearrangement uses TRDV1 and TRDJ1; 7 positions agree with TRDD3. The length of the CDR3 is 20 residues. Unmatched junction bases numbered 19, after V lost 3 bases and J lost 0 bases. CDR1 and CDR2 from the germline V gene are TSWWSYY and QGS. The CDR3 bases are TGTGCTCTTGGGGATGGTAGATTCCCTCTGGGGGGCCTGTACACCGATAAACTCATCTTT. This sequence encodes CALGDGRFPLGGLYTDKLIF.

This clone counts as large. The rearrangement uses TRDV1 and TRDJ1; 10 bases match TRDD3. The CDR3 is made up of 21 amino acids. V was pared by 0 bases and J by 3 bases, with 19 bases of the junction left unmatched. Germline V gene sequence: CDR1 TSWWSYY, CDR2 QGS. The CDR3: CALGELKAQYAQGDTPDKLIF. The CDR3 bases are TGTGCTCTTGGGGAACTAAAAGCCCAATATGCGCAGGGGGATACGCCCGATAAACTCATCTTT.

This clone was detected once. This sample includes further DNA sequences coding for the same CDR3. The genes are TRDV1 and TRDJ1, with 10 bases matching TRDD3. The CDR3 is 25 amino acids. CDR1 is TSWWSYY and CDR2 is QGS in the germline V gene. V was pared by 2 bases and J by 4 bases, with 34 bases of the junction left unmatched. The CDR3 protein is CALGEGLIPTPIGGYRASELDKLIF. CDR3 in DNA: TGTGCTCTTGGGGAAGGCTTGATTCCTACGCCAATTGGGGGATACAGGGCATCGGAGCTCGATAAACTCATCTTT.

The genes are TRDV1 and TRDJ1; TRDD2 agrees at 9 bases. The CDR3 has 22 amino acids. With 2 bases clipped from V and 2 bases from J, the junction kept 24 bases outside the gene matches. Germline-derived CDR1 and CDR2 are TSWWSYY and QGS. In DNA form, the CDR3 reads TGTGCTCTTGGGGAATCCTTCCTACAGGCTGACAGGGGACCCGGGTGGACCGATAAACTCATCTTT. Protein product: CALGESFLQADRGPGWTDKLIF.

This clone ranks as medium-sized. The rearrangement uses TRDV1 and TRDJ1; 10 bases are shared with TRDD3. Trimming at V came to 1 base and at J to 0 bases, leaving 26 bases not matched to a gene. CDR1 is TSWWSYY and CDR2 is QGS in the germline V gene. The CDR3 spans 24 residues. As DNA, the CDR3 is TGTGCTCTTGGGGAACACCCGCCGGGTGTCGTACGGGAACCGGGGGATACGGACACCGATAAACTCATCTTT. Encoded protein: CALGEHPPGVVREPGDTDTDKLIF.

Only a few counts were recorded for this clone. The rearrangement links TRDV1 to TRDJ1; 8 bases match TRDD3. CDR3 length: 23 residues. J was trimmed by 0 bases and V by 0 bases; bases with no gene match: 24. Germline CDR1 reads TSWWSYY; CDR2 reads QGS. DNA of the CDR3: TGTGCTCTTGGGGAACTTGGAGCTCTGGGGATACCCCTCGACTCCCTATACACCGATAAACTCATCTTT. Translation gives CALGELGALGIPLDSLYTDKLIF.

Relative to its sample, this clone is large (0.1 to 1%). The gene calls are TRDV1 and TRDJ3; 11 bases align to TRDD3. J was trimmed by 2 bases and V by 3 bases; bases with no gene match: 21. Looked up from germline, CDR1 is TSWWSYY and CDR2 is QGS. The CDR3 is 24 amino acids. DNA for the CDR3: TGTGCTCTTGGGGACCCACCCAGAAGATACTGGGGGATAAATGCAACCTGGGACACCCGACAGATGTTTTTC. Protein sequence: CALGDPPRRYWGINATWDTRQMFF.

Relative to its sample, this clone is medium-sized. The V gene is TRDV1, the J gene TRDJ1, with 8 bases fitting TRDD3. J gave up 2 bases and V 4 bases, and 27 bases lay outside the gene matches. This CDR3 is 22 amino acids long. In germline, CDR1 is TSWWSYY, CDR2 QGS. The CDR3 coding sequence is TGTGCTCTTGGGGCAATGAAGCCTCCCCTGGGGGAACCCCGCTGGGGGACCGATAAACTCATCTTT. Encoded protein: CALGAMKPPLGEPRWGTDKLIF.

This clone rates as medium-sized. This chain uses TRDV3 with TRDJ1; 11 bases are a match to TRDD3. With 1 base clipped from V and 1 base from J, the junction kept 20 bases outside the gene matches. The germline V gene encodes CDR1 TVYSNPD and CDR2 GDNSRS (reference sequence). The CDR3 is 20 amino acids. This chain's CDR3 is CAFKPVHILWGIPGTDKLIF. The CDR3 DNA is TGTGCCTTTAAACCAGTCCATATTCTCTGGGGGATACCGGGCACCGATAAACTCATCTTT.